This TCR beta chain was recovered during a study of blood T cell repertoires in COVID-19. Only in-frame clones appear in the TCRdb table, and some are missing; sequencing was by immunoSEQ multiplex PCR. In the table there are roughly 140,000 clones, approximately 91% of which are singletons. V dropped 6 bases and J dropped 5 bases, with 11 bases sitting between them. The CDR3 runs to 13 residues. Germline values: CDR1 MNHEY, CDR2 SVGAGI. The receptor's source is a human donor in a cohort sampled during active COVID-19. The J gene is TRBJ1-5, the V gene TRBV6-5, with no clear D. Sequenced input: peripheral blood. Written as DNA, the CDR3 is TGTGCCAGCAGCTTATACCGGGATCAGCCCCAGCATTTT. Translated, it gives CASSLYRDQPQHF.